This TCR beta chain is from a study of spatial heterogeneity in lung cancer. Study-level information: Available PBMC from follow-up, collected a median of around two years after resection, underwent sequencing.

Time point given: blood at routine non-recurrence follow-up after resection. TCRdb re-called the 5' RACE reads through MiXCR, storing one row per CDR3 protein. The sample includes fewer than 30,000 distinct CDR3 sequences, roughly a tenth seen only once; the top ten take about 20%. This clonotype was recorded many times. The germline V gene encodes CDR1 LNHDA and CDR2 SQIVND (reference sequence). V gave up 7 bases and J gave up 1 base, with 7 bases separating them. The CDR3 covers 13 residues. This clonotype was obtained from a male donor with early-stage non-small cell lung cancer. The chain recombines TRBV19 with TRBJ2-2; D remains unclear. Sequences were derived from PBMCs, sampled at follow-up. The DNA for the CDR3 is TGTGCCAGTACCAGTAAGAACACCGGGGAGCTGTTTTTT. As protein: CASTSKNTGELFF.